The clone carrying this T cell receptor beta chain was seen only once. The table came from immunoSEQ multiplex PCR; TCRdb's copy has only in-frame clones and leaves some out. The data hold over 80,000 clones, with 90% observed a single time. This entry belongs to a study of T cell changes during pregnancy in multiple sclerosis. From germline, CDR1 is SGHRS and CDR2 YFSETQ. J was trimmed by 10 bases and V by 3 bases; bases with no gene match: 8. The CDR3 length is 13 residues. The origin of this receptor is a female donor in good health, enrolled as a control in a pregnancy study. The rearrangement joins TRBV5-1 to TRBJ2-3; 7 bases are a match to TRBD1. The starting material was peripheral blood, obtained in the second trimester of pregnancy. CDR3 loop: CASSSQGFKAQYF. The CDR3 DNA is TGCGCCAGCAGCTCACAGGGGTTTAAGGCGCAGTATTTT. The full variable domain, with the rest looked up from reference TRBV5-1 and TRBJ2-3, is KAGVTQTPRYLIKTRGQQVTLSCSPISGHRSVSWYQQTPGQGLQFLFEYFSETQRNKGNFPGRFSGRQFSNSRSEMNVSTLELGDSALYLCASSSQGFKAQYFGPGTRLTVL.